These T cell receptor beta chains were read from a single sample in a study of neurological immune-mediated disorders. TCRdb independently ran MiXCR on the 5' RACE reads; one entry per CDR3 protein. This sample yields under 80,000 distinct CDR3 sequences, of which about 4.2% are seen a single time; 1% to 1.5% belongs to the top ten. The material sequenced was PBMCs. These receptors were taken from a man aged 30-40 years with multiple sclerosis. The CDR3 runs from the conserved cysteine through the conserved F or W. A D gene is named only where the DNA matches it firmly. Not all rows give a size; the values are once, few, many and, for expanded clones, a class.

d_call | j_call | clone_size | v_call | cdr3_aa | cdr3_nt
NA | TRBJ1-5 | many | TRBV15 | CATNSVGVGQPQHF | TGTGCCACCAATTCTGTGGGGGTAGGACAGCCCCAGCATTTT
TRBD2 | TRBJ2-6 | many | TRBV7-3 | CASSLPSGLAGGHSGANVLTF | TGTGCCAGCAGCTTACCCTCGGGACTAGCGGGGGGCCACTCTGGGGCCAACGTCCTGACTTTC
NA | TRBJ1-5 | many | TRBV5-4 | CASSLTGNNQPQHF | TGTGCCAGCAGTCTTACAGGGAACAATCAGCCCCAGCATTTT
NA | TRBJ1-4 | many | TRBV27 | CASKSRPIGGFSEKLFF | TGTGCCAGCAAAAGCCGACCAATAGGGGGGTTTAGCGAAAAACTGTTTTTT
NA | TRBJ2-1 | many | TRBV5-4 | CASSLAPVGGMNEQFF | TGTGCCAGCAGCTTGGCGCCCGTTGGAGGGATGAATGAGCAGTTCTTC
NA | TRBJ2-3 | many | TRBV7-2 | CASSLNQGSTDTQYF | TGTGCCAGCAGCTTAAACCAGGGTAGCACAGATACGCAGTATTTT
NA | TRBJ2-1 | NA | TRBV29-1 | CSGGVSTGINEQFF | TGCAGCGGGGGGGTGTCGACGGGCATCAATGAGCAGTTCTTC
NA | TRBJ2-5 | few | TRBV5-1 | CASSLALDGQSETQYF | TGCGCCAGCAGCTTGGCCCTGGATGGGCAGTCCGAGACCCAGTACTTC
NA | TRBJ2-2 | few | TRBV7-6 | CASSGRGTGELFF | TGTGCCAGCAGCGGACGAGGGACCGGGGAGCTGTTTTTT
NA | TRBJ2-3 | many | TRBV6-5 | CATTGPSTDTQYF | TGTGCCACCACGGGACCCAGCACAGATACGCAGTATTTT
NA | TRBJ2-7 | many | TRBV2 | CASNQGRGEQYF | TGTGCCAGCAATCAGGGACGAGGGGAGCAGTACTTC
NA | TRBJ1-1 | many | TRBV20-1 | CSAPDVGVKAEAFF | TGCAGTGCCCCCGATGTTGGGGTTAAGGCTGAAGCTTTCTTT
NA | TRBJ1-1 | many | TRBV5-1 | CASSLAGHGNTEAFF | TGCGCCAGCAGCTTGGCGGGACATGGGAACACTGAAGCTTTCTTT
NA | TRBJ1-4 | many | TRBV6-5 | CASSSGGVREKLFF | TGTGCCAGCAGTTCGGGGGGCGTTCGTGAAAAACTGTTTTTT
TRBD1 | TRBJ2-7 | NA | TRBV4-1 | CASSLGKGAEEQYF | TGCGCCAGCAGCCTAGGAAAGGGGGCTGAAGAGCAGTACTTC
NA | TRBJ1-4 | many | TRBV4-1 | CASSPTSYGGDEKLFF | TGCGCCAGCAGCCCGACCTCTTACGGGGGGGATGAAAAACTGTTTTTT
NA | TRBJ2-5 | many | TRBV5-1 | CASSLDRLQETQYF | TGCGCCAGCAGCTTGGATCGGTTACAAGAGACCCAGTACTTC
TRBD2 | TRBJ2-7 | many | TRBV20-1 | CSARVGGMGYEQYF | TGCAGTGCTAGAGTCGGGGGGATGGGGTACGAGCAGTACTTC
TRBD1 | TRBJ1-2 | many | TRBV6-1 | CASGMTGNFYGYTF | TGTGCCAGCGGAATGACAGGGAACTTTTATGGCTACACCTTC
TRBD2 | TRBJ2-3 | many | TRBV12-3/TRBV12-4 | CASSPIAGVTDTQYF | TGTGCCAGCAGTCCAATAGCGGGGGTGACAGATACGCAGTATTTT
NA | TRBJ2-3 | many | TRBV20-1 | CSARQDTQYF | TGCAGTGCTAGACAAGATACGCAGTATTTT
TRBD2 | TRBJ2-1 | many | TRBV20-1 | CSAPRVAGNDEQFF | TGCAGTGCTCCTAGGGTAGCGGGGAACGATGAGCAGTTCTTC
TRBD2 | TRBJ2-5 | many | TRBV9 | CASSVAGSGGAWQETQYF | TGTGCCAGCAGCGTAGCTGGTAGCGGGGGGGCCTGGCAAGAGACCCAGTACTTC
TRBD1 | TRBJ1-1 | many | TRBV20-1 | CSADRDRENTEAFF | TGCAGTGCTGACCGGGACAGGGAGAACACTGAAGCTTTCTTT
NA | TRBJ2-7 | many | TRBV12-3/TRBV12-4 | CASSLGRTYEQYF | TGTGCCAGCAGTTTAGGCCGAACCTACGAGCAGTACTTC
NA | TRBJ1-1 | many | TRBV20-1 | CSVPSGASRYVNTEAFF | TGCAGTGTCCCATCGGGTGCCTCTAGGTATGTGAACACTGAAGCTTTCTTT
NA | TRBJ2-7 | many | TRBV20-1 | CSARAPQGYEQYF | TGCAGTGCTAGGGCTCCACAGGGTTACGAGCAGTACTTC
TRBD2 | TRBJ2-5 | many | TRBV5-1 | CASSPGGVLETQYF | TGCGCCAGCAGCCCGGGGGGTGTTCTGGAGACCCAGTACTTC
NA | TRBJ2-2 | many | TRBV5-1 | CASGPEGDRTGELFF | TGCGCCAGCGGTCCCGAGGGGGACCGCACCGGGGAGCTGTTTTTT
TRBD1 | TRBJ1-2 | many | TRBV7-2 | CASSLGYRGFTYGYTF | TGTGCCAGCAGCTTAGGGTACAGGGGGTTTACCTATGGCTACACCTTC
TRBD2 | TRBJ2-2 | many | TRBV5-1 | CASSREPPSGGNTGELFF | TGCGCCAGCAGCCGGGAACCTCCAAGCGGGGGAAACACCGGGGAGCTGTTTTTT
NA | TRBJ2-5 | many | TRBV3-1 | CASSQARQGLETQYF | TGTGCCAGCAGCCAAGCGCGCCAGGGGTTGGAGACCCAGTACTTC
NA | TRBJ2-1 | many | TRBV6-5 | CASSYSWGLDEQFF | TGTGCCAGCAGTTACTCGTGGGGGCTCGATGAGCAGTTCTTC
NA | TRBJ2-5 | many | TRBV3-1 | CASSPPGQETQYF | TGTGCCAGCAGCCCCCCGGGCCAAGAGACCCAGTACTTC
NA | TRBJ1-4 | NA | TRBV7-8 | CASSRGGMDEEKLFF | TGTGCCAGCAGCCGGGGGGGGATGGATGAAGAAAAACTGTTTTTT